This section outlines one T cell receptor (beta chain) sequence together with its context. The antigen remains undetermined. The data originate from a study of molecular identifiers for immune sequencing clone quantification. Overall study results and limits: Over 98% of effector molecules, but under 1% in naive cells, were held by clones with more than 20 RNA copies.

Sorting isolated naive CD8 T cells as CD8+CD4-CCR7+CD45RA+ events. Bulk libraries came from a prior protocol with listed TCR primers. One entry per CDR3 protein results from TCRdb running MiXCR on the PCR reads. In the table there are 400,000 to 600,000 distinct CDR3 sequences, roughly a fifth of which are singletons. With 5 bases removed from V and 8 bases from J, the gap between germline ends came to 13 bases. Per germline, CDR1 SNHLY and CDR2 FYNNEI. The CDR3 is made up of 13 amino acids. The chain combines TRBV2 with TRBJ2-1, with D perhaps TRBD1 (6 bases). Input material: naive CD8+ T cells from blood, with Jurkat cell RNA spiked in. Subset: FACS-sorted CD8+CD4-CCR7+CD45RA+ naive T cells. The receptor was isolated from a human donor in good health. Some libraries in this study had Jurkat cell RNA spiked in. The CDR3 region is CASSSPNRDEQFF. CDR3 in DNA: TGTGCCAGCAGTTCCCCTAACAGGGATGAGCAGTTCTTC.